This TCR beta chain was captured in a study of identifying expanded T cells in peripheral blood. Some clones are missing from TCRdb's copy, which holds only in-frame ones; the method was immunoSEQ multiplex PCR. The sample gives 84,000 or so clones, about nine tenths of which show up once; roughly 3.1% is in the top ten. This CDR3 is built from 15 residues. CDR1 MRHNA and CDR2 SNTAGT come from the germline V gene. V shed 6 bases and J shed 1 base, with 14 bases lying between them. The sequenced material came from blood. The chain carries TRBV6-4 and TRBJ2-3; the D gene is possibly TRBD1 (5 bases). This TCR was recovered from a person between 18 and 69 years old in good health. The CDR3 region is CASSVQMTGTDTQYF. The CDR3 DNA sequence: TGTGCCAGCAGCGTACAAATGACAGGCACAGATACGCAGTATTTT.